These 20 T cell receptor beta chains originate from one sample sequenced in a study of spatial heterogeneity in lung cancer. TCRdb itself ran the 5' RACE reads through MiXCR, one entry per CDR3 protein. The top ten hold 8.6% of the sample, which has 7,500 to 9,000 distinct CDR3 sequences, 7% seen once. Time point given: sample taken at primary tumor resection. These receptors lack a known antigen. Findings of the study overall: The study found that expanded intratumoral alpha and beta TCR counts tracked tumor mutation counts.

The material sequenced was lung tumor tissue, taken at surgery. The receptors derive from a male donor with early-stage non-small cell lung cancer.

This clonotype ranks as medium-sized. The rearrangement uses TRBV6-1 and TRBJ2-2; no firm D call. With 7 bases removed from V and 7 bases from J, the gap between germline ends came to 7 bases. This CDR3 has 11 amino acids. CDR1 MNHNS and CDR2 SASEGT come from the germline V gene. For the CDR3, the DNA is TGTGCCAGCACACGAAGCGGGGAGCTGTTTTTT. Its protein is CASTRSGELFF.

By frequency in the sample, this clonotype is medium-sized. The gene calls are TRBV5-4 and TRBJ2-1; a possible D gene is TRBD1 (5 bases). The V end lost 5 bases, the J end lost 5 bases, and 17 bases lay between the germline ends. The CDR3 is 15 amino acids. Germline V lookup: CDR1 SGHNT, CDR2 YYREEE (reference sequence). The CDR3 DNA follows: TGTGCCAGCAGACCCCAGGGCCCCGGCAACAATGAGCAGTTCTTC. This translates into CASRPQGPGNNEQFF.

There are many counts of this clonotype. V gene TRBV2 combines with J gene TRBJ1-1; 8 nucleotides align to TRBD1. J lost 10 bases, V lost 8 bases, and 12 bases had no gene match. The CDR3 contains 13 residues. Germline assignment: CDR1 SNHLY and CDR2 FYNNEI. CDR3 in DNA: TGTGCCAGCGTCGGGGTCTCAGGACAGGGAGCTTTCTTT. Amino acids: CASVGVSGQGAFF.

This clonotype was counted only a few times. The rearrangement joins TRBV15 to TRBJ1-2; unclear D gene. CDR3 length: 14 amino acids. The ends were cut back, 0 bases at V and 8 bases at J, with 13 bases in the middle. Looked up from germline, CDR1 is LNHNV and CDR2 is YYDKDF (reference sequence). CDR3 nucleotides: TGTGCCACCAGCAGAGATCTGGGCCCGGAGGGCTACACCTTC. Its protein is CATSRDLGPEGYTF.

This clonotype was found many times. This chain connects TRBV7-2 to TRBJ2-1, with 11 bases matching TRBD2. Germline CDR1 SGHTA, CDR2 FQGNSA. Trimming cost V 5 bases and J 5 bases; bases outside gene matches: 8. This CDR3 contains 16 residues. DNA of the CDR3: TGTGCCAGCAGCAAGCGAGTGACTAGCGGGGACAATGAGCAGTTCTTC. This codes for CASSKRVTSGDNEQFF.

By share of the sample, this clonotype is medium-sized. The chain combines TRBV2 with TRBJ2-3; D call uncertain. CDR3 length equals 14 residues. Germline lookup yields CDR1 SNHLY and CDR2 FYNNEI. V lost 6 bases, J lost 0 bases, and 10 bases lay in between. The CDR3 sequence is CASRRASSTDTQYF. DNA for the CDR3: TGTGCCAGCAGAAGGGCTTCTAGCACAGATACGCAGTATTTT.

This clonotype was counted ten times or more. The chain is built from TRBV11-3 and TRBJ2-1; 13 bases match TRBD2. V trimming: 4 bases; J trimming: 7 bases; junction bases outside the gene matches: 10. The CDR3 sequence is 17 residues long. Germline lookup yields CDR1 SGHNT and CDR2 YENEEA. The CDR3 region has the DNA TGTGCCAGCAGCTCGGCGCCTCCGGGACTAGCGGGGAATGAGCAGTTCTTC. It codes for CASSSAPPGLAGNEQFF.

By sample fraction, this clonotype is medium-sized. The chain joins TRBV29-1 to TRBJ1-2; no clear D gene. Trimming took 8 bases from V and 8 from J, leaving 21 bases between them. Germline V CDR1 and CDR2: SQVTM, ANQGSEA. CDR3 length: 13 residues. The chain's CDR3 is CSSMDRSMGGYTF. CDR3 nucleotides: TGCAGCTCCATGGACCGCTCAATGGGCGGCTACACCTTC.

V usage is TRBV6-6 and J usage is TRBJ2-1, with D maybe TRBD1 (6 bases). CDR3 length equals 16 residues. The germline CDR1 and CDR2 sequences are MNHNY and SVGAGI (reference sequence). Trimming cost V 3 bases and J 7 bases, with 19 bases left between them. CDR3 DNA: TGTGCCAGCAGTTATCAGGGGTTAGGTTTTTTAAATGAGCAGTTCTTC. This codes for CASSYQGLGFLNEQFF.

This clonotype appeared many times. The CDR3 loop reads CSVEALGGTGLYTQYF. CDR3 bases: TGCAGCGTTGAAGCCCTAGGGGGGACAGGACTTTATACGCAGTATTTT. The chain uses TRBV29-1 and TRBJ2-3, with 8 positions matching TRBD1. With V trimmed by 1 base and J by 7 bases, 13 bases remained unmatched. This CDR3 comprises 16 residues. CDR1 SQVTM and CDR2 ANQGSEA come from the germline V gene.

This clonotype was observed at least ten times. V and J are TRBV6-2 or TRBV6-3 and TRBJ1-6; TRBD1 is a possible D gene (5 bases). Germline V lookup: CDR1 MNHEY, CDR2 SVGEGT. Trimming stripped 2 bases from V and 6 bases from J, with 8 bases between. This CDR3 is built from 14 residues. CDR3 loop: CASSYGQGNSPLHF. The CDR3 coding sequence is TGTGCCAGCAGTTACGGGCAGGGTAATTCACCCCTCCACTTT.

This clonotype is judged medium-sized (0.01 to 0.1%). The chain has TRBV28 and TRBJ2-3, with TRBD2 matching 15 bases. The germline gives CDR1 MDHEN, CDR2 SYDVKM. The CDR3 consists of 17 residues. V was clipped by 5 bases and J by 6 bases; unmatched bases: 9. CDR3 nucleotide sequence: TGTGCCAGCAGTAGCGCCGGGACTAGCGGGAGGCGGGATACGCAGTATTTT. It encodes CASSSAGTSGRRDTQYF.

This clonotype was observed many times. The V gene is TRBV9, the J gene TRBJ1-3, with D unresolved. V gave up 0 bases and J gave up 3 bases, with 7 bases separating them. Germline V gives CDR1 SGDLS, CDR2 YYNGEE. There are 14 residues in the CDR3. The CDR3 DNA reads TGTGCCAGCAGCGTAGACGGCGATGGAAACACCATATATTTT. This gives the protein CASSVDGDGNTIYF.

This clonotype occurred many times. This sequence joins TRBV21-1 and TRBJ1-5; TRBD1, the D gene given by the table, was not confirmed from the DNA. TRBV21-1 corresponds to a pseudogene. This CDR3 comprises 20 residues. Here the CDR3 DNA reads TGTGCCAGCAGCAAAGTGGGATGGGACAGGGGGCCGCTAAGCAATCAGCCCCAGCATTTT. Translation gives CASSKVGWDRGPLSNQPQHF.

This clonotype was observed at least ten times. This sequence joins TRBV28 and TRBJ1-1; 7 positions agree with TRBD1. Germline CDR1 reads MDHEN; CDR2 reads SYDVKM. The CDR3 runs 15 residues. J was trimmed by 4 bases and V by 10 bases; bases with no gene match: 15. CDR3 sequence reads: CATNLIQGKGTEAFF. CDR3 nucleotide sequence: TGTGCCACGAATTTGATACAGGGGAAGGGCACTGAAGCTTTCTTT.

This clonotype was picked up many times. The V call is TRBV7-9, the J call TRBJ1-5, with 8 bases that match TRBD1. V shed 5 bases, J shed 4 bases, and the junction held 10 bases outside the gene matches. The CDR3 runs to 16 residues. The V gene's germline CDR1 is SEHNR and CDR2 FQNEAQ (reference sequence). CDR3 sequence reads: CASSPTGGSANQPQHF. As DNA, the CDR3 is TGTGCCAGCAGCCCTACAGGGGGGTCTGCAAATCAGCCCCAGCATTTT.

The table lists this clonotype with many counts. The chain has TRBV28 and TRBJ2-6; 8 nucleotides align to TRBD2. CDR3 length equals 17 residues. Looked up from germline, CDR1 is MDHEN and CDR2 is SYDVKM. V was pared by 5 bases and J by 4 bases, with 10 bases of the junction left unmatched. The CDR3 DNA reads TGTGCCAGCAGTCCGCCGGGAGGGACCCCCGGGGCCAACGTCCTGACTTTC. Protein product: CASSPPGGTPGANVLTF. The whole variable domain, filled in from reference TRBV28 and TRBJ2-6, reads DVKVTQSSRYLVKRTGEKVFLECVQDMDHENMFWYRQDPGLGLRLIYFSYDVKMKEKGDIPEGYSVSREKKERFSLILESASTNQTSMYLCASSPPGGTPGANVLTFGAGSRLTVL.

Relative to its sample, this clonotype is medium-sized (0.01 to 0.1%). The chain links TRBV12-3 or TRBV12-4 to TRBJ1-5; the D is unclear. CDR3 size: 14 residues. V was shortened by 5 bases and J by 0 bases, with 8 bases between the two germline ends. The CDR3 sequence: CASSREDSNQPQHF. CDR3 nucleotide sequence: TGTGCCAGCAGTCGGGAGGATAGCAATCAGCCCCAGCATTTT.

Many counts were recorded for this clonotype. V usage is TRBV4-1 and J usage is TRBJ2-5; no reliable D call. The CDR3 length is 13 residues. V was trimmed by 8 bases and J by 0 bases, leaving 10 bases between them. Per the germline V gene, CDR1 is MGHRA and CDR2 is YSYEKL. CDR3 sequence (DNA): TGCGCCAGCCGGCCGGCAGACCAAGAGACCCAGTACTTC. It translates to CASRPADQETQYF.

This clonotype was recorded at least ten times. Relative to the germline gene, one junction end is altered; a read error may explain this. The genes are TRBV7-7 and TRBJ2-1; D is unresolved. The CDR3 loop spans 13 amino acids. The germline CDR1 and CDR2 sequences are SSHAT and FNYEAQ (reference sequence). CDR3: CASSFLGDGEQFF. For the CDR3, the DNA is TGTGCTAGCAGCTTCCTAGGTGACGGTGAGCAGTTCTTC. The whole variable domain, remainder taken from reference TRBV7-7 and TRBJ2-1, is GAGVSQSPRYKVTKRGQDVTLRCDPISSHATLYWYQQALGQGPEFLTYFNYEAQPDKSGLPSDRFSAERPEGSISTLTIQRTEQRDSAMYRCASSFLGDGEQFFGPGTRLTVL.